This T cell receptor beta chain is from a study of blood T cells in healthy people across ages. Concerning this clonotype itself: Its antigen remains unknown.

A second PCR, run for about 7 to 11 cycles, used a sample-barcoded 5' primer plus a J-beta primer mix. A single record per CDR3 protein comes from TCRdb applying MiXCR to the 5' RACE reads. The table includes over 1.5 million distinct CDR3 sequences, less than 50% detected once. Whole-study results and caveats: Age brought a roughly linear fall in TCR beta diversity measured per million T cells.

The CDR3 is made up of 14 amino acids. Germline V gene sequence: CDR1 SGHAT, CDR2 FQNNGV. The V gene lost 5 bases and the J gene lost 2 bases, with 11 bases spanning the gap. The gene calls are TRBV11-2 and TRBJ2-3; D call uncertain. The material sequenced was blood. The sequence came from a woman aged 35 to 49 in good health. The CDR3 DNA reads TGTGCCAGCAGCCCCGATTTGGTCACAGATACGCAGTATTTT. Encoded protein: CASSPDLVTDTQYF.